This T cell receptor (beta chain) is drawn from a study of CD8+ T cells in alopecia areata. Turning to the study itself: Treated patients were dosed with oral tofacitinib, taking 5 to 10 mg twice daily. Findings and caveats of the study: It was lesional scalp, especially alopecia totalis/universalis, that showed higher clonality than normal scalp.

The investigators collected lesional scalp punch biopsies and peripheral blood from alopecia areata patients. T lymphocytes (CD4+ and CD8+) were sorted from PBMCs. As regards this clone: The antigen remains unidentified.

Sequencing relied on a cDNA template that was reverse transcribed from extracted RNA. TCRdb keeps only in-frame clones here, not all; method: immunoSEQ multiplex PCR. This table has some 150,000 clones, less than 80% appearing once. From germline, CDR1 is SQVTM and CDR2 ANQGSEA. This CDR3 has 13 amino acids. V gave up 1 base and J gave up 5 bases, with 11 bases separating them. The sequencing here drew on CD8+ T cells sorted from blood, taken at week 0. The TCR comes from a human donor with alopecia areata. V gene TRBV29-1 combines with J gene TRBJ2-5, with D tentatively TRBD1 (6 bases). The CDR3 protein is CSVEGQAGETQYF. The CDR3, as DNA: TGCAGCGTTGAAGGACAGGCCGGGGAGACCCAGTACTTC.